This TCR beta chain was retrieved from a study of blood T cell repertoires in COVID-19. Across the study: Samples taken during acute and convalescent COVID-19 were collected in the United States, Italy and Spain. Sources were T cells, B-cell-depleted T cells, or PBMCs; the material itself was cDNA or gDNA.

This clone was seen a single time. In the authors' methods: Nucleated cell counts were estimated from reference gene primer amplification. Sequenced by immunoSEQ multiplex PCR; TCRdb stores in-frame clones only, minus some. That table gives V, J and clone size, and the DNA gave D and trimming. The table records approximately 30,000 clones, roughly nine tenths of them present only once. Germline-derived CDR1 and CDR2 are MNHEY and SMNVEV (reference sequence). V dropped 5 bases and J dropped 6 bases, with 22 bases sitting between them. There are 17 residues in the CDR3. The genes are TRBV27 and TRBJ2-2; D is possibly TRBD2 (7 bases). This sequence was found in a woman aged 80 or over with active or convalescent COVID-19. The specimen sequenced was peripheral blood. The CDR3 protein is CASSPRGAGATAGELFF. CDR3 sequence (DNA): TGTGCCAGCAGTCCCCGAGGCGCGGGGGCGACGGCCGGGGAGCTGTTTTTT.